The 13 T cell receptor beta chains listed next were all sequenced from one sample in a study of identifying expanded T cells in peripheral blood. Only in-frame clones appear in the TCRdb table, and some are missing; sequencing was by immunoSEQ multiplex PCR. Of about 97,000 clones listed, around 88% were seen once; the top ten hold approximately 18%. Sequencing input: blood. The receptors were gathered from a person aged 18-69 years in good health.

CDR3: CASSLGRGANTGELFF. CDR3 nucleotide sequence: TGTGCCAGCAGCTTGGGACGAGGGGCGAACACCGGGGAGCTGTTTTTT. The chain recombines TRBV5-4 with TRBJ2-2; D tentatively reads TRBD1 or TRBD2 (5 bases each). The CDR3 sequence is 16 residues long. The V and J ends lost 0 bases and 0 bases respectively, with 9 bases between them. CDR1 and CDR2 from the germline V gene are SGHNT and YYREEE (reference sequence).

The J gene is TRBJ1-1, the V gene TRBV10-3; possibly TRBD1 for D (5 bases). V was cut by 4 bases and J by 8 bases, with 14 bases left in between. Germline V gene sequence: CDR1 ENHRY, CDR2 SYGVKD. The CDR3 contains 13 residues. In DNA form, the CDR3 reads TGTGCCATCAGTGGAGTAGGGCCAGGGGAAGCTTTCTTT. Translated, it gives CAISGVGPGEAFF.

The rearrangement uses TRBV2 and TRBJ1-1, with D possibly matching TRBD1 (5 bases). Germline V lookup: CDR1 SNHLY, CDR2 FYNNEI. The V end was cut by 4 bases, the J end by 5 bases, with 8 bases between. The CDR3 runs to 12 residues. In nucleotides, the CDR3 is TGTGCCAGCAGTGGTAGGGGAACTGAAGCTTTCTTT. As protein: CASSGRGTEAFF.

The V gene is TRBV4-3, the J gene TRBJ2-5, with 10 bases that match TRBD2. The germline V gene has CDR1 LGHNA and CDR2 YSLEER. CDR3 length equals 18 residues. Trimming at V came to 0 bases and at J to 5 bases, leaving 12 bases not matched to a gene. The CDR3 here is CASSQEREALAGVETQYF. CDR3 in DNA: TGCGCCAGCAGCCAAGAGCGGGAAGCGCTAGCGGGGGTGGAGACCCAGTACTTC.

The rearrangement uses TRBV18 and TRBJ2-7; no clear D. The CDR3 length is 13 residues. Germline V gives CDR1 KGHSH, CDR2 LQKENI. V was shortened by 0 bases and J by 2 bases, with 5 bases between the two germline ends. The CDR3 sequence: CASSPPAAYEQYF. The CDR3 DNA follows: TGTGCCAGCTCACCACCGGCAGCCTACGAGCAGTACTTC.

The rearrangement uses TRBV7-8 and TRBJ2-7; D ambiguous. Trimming took off 3 bases at V and 0 bases at J, with 3 bases between the two ends. In germline, CDR1 is SGHVS, CDR2 FQNEAQ. This CDR3 has 12 residues. The CDR3 bases are TGTGCCAGCAGCTTTACCTCCTACGAGCAGTACTTC. It specifies CASSFTSYEQYF.

The genes are TRBV5-5 and TRBJ2-7, with D perhaps assigned TRBD1 or TRBD2 (6 bases each). Germline assignment: CDR1 SGHKS and CDR2 YYEKEE (reference sequence). Trimming stripped 3 bases from V and 0 bases from J, with 16 bases between. The CDR3 is 16 residues long. In DNA, the CDR3 is TGTGCCAGCAGCTCCCGGGGGCCACTAAGCTCCTACGAGCAGTACTTC. Translated: CASSSRGPLSSYEQYF.

The chain carries TRBV5-1 and TRBJ2-3; D is undetermined. Between the trimmed V and J ends, which lost 0 bases and 0 bases, there was a span of 2 bases. CDR1 SGHRS and CDR2 YFSETQ come from the germline V gene. CDR3 size: 13 residues. The CDR3 coding sequence is TGCGCCAGCAGCTTGGACAGCACAGATACGCAGTATTTT. Translating it yields CASSLDSTDTQYF.

The chain joins TRBV2 to TRBJ2-3; unclear D gene. The germline V and J ends were trimmed by 8 bases and 0 bases, with 18 bases remaining between them. The V gene's germline CDR1 is SNHLY and CDR2 FYNNEI. This CDR3 is built from 16 residues. CDR3 nucleotides: TGTGCCAGCCGCCCCCTTTTAGCTACCAGCACAGATACGCAGTATTTT. This encodes CASRPLLATSTDTQYF.

V gene TRBV4-3 combines with J gene TRBJ1-2; D not resolved. Germline CDR1 reads LGHNA; CDR2 reads YSLEER. The CDR3 runs 15 residues. The V end was cut by 3 bases, the J end by 0 bases, with 11 bases between. The chain's CDR3 is CASSQDTETNYGYTF. For the CDR3, the DNA is TGCGCCAGCAGCCAGGATACCGAGACTAACTATGGCTACACCTTC.

The J gene is TRBJ2-7, the V gene TRBV5-4; D not certain. With 1 base removed from V and 2 bases from J, the gap between germline ends came to 7 bases. From germline, CDR1 is SGHNT and CDR2 YYREEE (reference sequence). There are 13 residues in the CDR3. CDR3 sequence: CASSLNVPYEQYF. CDR3 DNA: TGTGCCAGCAGCTTGAATGTCCCCTACGAGCAGTACTTC.

This clone was seen once. The V gene is TRBV4-3, the J gene TRBJ2-1; the D is unclear. The CDR3 extends over 22 amino acids. Germline values: CDR1 LGHNA, CDR2 YSLEER. The germline V and J ends were trimmed by 2 bases and 0 bases, with 29 bases remaining between them. Here the CDR3 DNA reads TGCGCCAGCAGCCAATTGCGGCTCTGGAGCAGCGCAGCTACCCTCTCCTACAATGAGCAGTTCTTC. Its protein is CASSQLRLWSSAATLSYNEQFF.

CDR3 amino acids: CASSQARTGGDEQYF. As DNA, the CDR3 is TGCGCCAGCAGCCAAGCCCGGACAGGGGGCGACGAGCAGTACTTC. V is TRBV4-3 and J is TRBJ2-7; 11 bases are a match to TRBD1. CDR1 and CDR2 (germline): LGHNA, YSLEER. This CDR3 has 15 residues. Trimming took 1 base from V and 5 from J; bases not matched to a gene: 4.